These T cell receptor beta chains were read from a single sample in a study of T-cell reconstitution after alpha-beta-depleted transplantation in children. From the PCR reads, TCRdb called clonotypes with MiXCR, one entry per CDR3 protein. The sample lists roughly 180,000 distinct CDR3 sequences; 11% were seen once. Here the sequenced sample was PBMCs, taken before TCRalphabeta/CD19-depleted stem cell transplant. The source of these receptors is a boy aged 2 to 9 with acute myeloid leukemia, due to receive a stem cell transplant. Each CDR3 is given without its conserved first and last residue. Clone sizes are given selectively: once, few, many, or a class where the clone is expanded.

abundance | j_gene | v_gene | CDR3aa
many | TRBJ1-6 | TRBV6-2/TRBV6-3 | ASSYPDRDDSPLH
many | TRBJ1-6 | TRBV3-1 | ASSQAGNSPLH
many | TRBJ1-1 | TRBV7-9 | ASSFGQIEAF
many | TRBJ1-6 | TRBV29-1 | SVEGGPLH
many | TRBJ2-2 | TRBV29-1 | SGTGTTGELF
many | TRBJ1-1 | TRBV29-1 | SGEGQLEAF
many | TRBJ2-4 | TRBV5-1 | ASSLGQGLAKNIQY
many | TRBJ1-6 | TRBV7-8 | ASTLLTGGNSPLH
many | TRBJ2-2 | TRBV4-2 | ASSPETSEGGELF
many | TRBJ2-2 | TRBV4-1 | ASSQDSSGRAGGELF
many | TRBJ2-1 | TRBV24-1 | ATSELPSGAFYNEQF
many | TRBJ1-1 | TRBV6-5 | ASRDMGLGAF
. | TRBJ2-2 | TRBV20-1 | CARRTSGNTGELF
many | TRBJ1-2 | TRBV20-1 | SALPGDEYGYT
many | TRBJ2-3 | TRBV7-6 | ASSPGGTDTQY
many | TRBJ1-4 | TRBV7-7 | ASSFQGGEKLF
many | TRBJ2-5 | TRBV27 | ASSLYPFQETQY
many | TRBJ2-1 | TRBV29-1 | SIGLAGARYNEQF
many | TRBJ1-1 | TRBV28 | ASTPLGGEARPEAF
many | TRBJ2-1 | TRBV3-1 | ASSRGGTGAFEQF
. | TRBJ2-6 | TRBV6-1 | ASSQGGDTGTNVLT
many | TRBJ2-3 | TRBV20-1 | SAPKLAGGRSDTQY
. | TRBJ2-1 | TRBV6-1 | ASSEWGGEEF
many | TRBJ1-1 | TRBV5-1 | ASSPGATLTEAF
few | TRBJ1-2 | TRBV9 | ASSVEEQGLYGYT
many | TRBJ2-4 | TRBV6-5 | ASGYRPWGIQY
many | TRBJ2-1 | TRBV6-5 | ASRGQGVIGSYNEQF
many | TRBJ1-1 | TRBV30 | AWRGKGQGRYPEAF
many | TRBJ2-3 | TRBV7-9 | ASRTSGGDTQY
many | TRBJ2-4 | TRBV12-3/TRBV12-4 | ASSFSKNIQY
many | TRBJ2-1 | TRBV7-9 | ASSLRAQSGRGSYNEQF
many | TRBJ2-1 | TRBV6-5 | ASRYSKGSGNEQF
. | TRBJ2-1 | TRBV6-1 | ASRADRRLYNEQF
many | TRBJ1-1 | TRBV20-1 | SAREGGGMNTEAF
many | TRBJ2-3 | TRBV20-1 | SSLTSGSTDTQY
many | TRBJ2-5 | TRBV20-1 | SARFPGLETQY
many | TRBJ2-7 | TRBV5-1 | ASSSDRAREQY
many | TRBJ2-7 | TRBV20-1 | SATQGHHYEQY
many | TRBJ2-3 | TRBV25-1 | ASSGLQGVATDTQY
many | TRBJ2-7 | TRBV20-1 | SASGTESSYEQY
. | TRBJ2-5 | TRBV7-9 | ASSLAADSGGQETQY
. | TRBJ2-3 | TRBV10-3 | AIGASAGPDTQY
many | TRBJ1-2 | TRBV20-1 | SARDLRGLHYGYT
many | TRBJ2-2 | TRBV5-1 | ASSLKGQGADTGELF
many | TRBJ1-6 | TRBV10-3 | AISQTEWSSPLH
many | TRBJ2-5 | TRBV20-1 | SARAPPDRGQETQY
many | TRBJ2-5 | TRBV29-1 | SEEPLNSYQETQY
. | TRBJ2-2 | TRBV7-9 | ASTPVTSGITGELF
many | TRBJ2-4 | TRBV5-1 | ASSSDRGNIQY
. | TRBJ2-3 | TRBV7-9 | ASSSRLAGADTQY
many | TRBJ2-1 | TRBV20-1 | SARDPRLAGGSYNEQF
many | TRBJ1-1 | TRBV20-1 | SARDQDLGETEAF
many | TRBJ1-2 | TRBV11-2 | ASSLLLSGYT
many | TRBJ2-1 | TRBV5-1 | ASSRIARSSYNEQF
many | TRBJ1-4 | TRBV7-2 | ASSQYPMGQANEKLF
once | TRBJ1-4 | TRBV5-1 | ASSSGEILF
many | TRBJ2-1 | TRBV7-8 | ASSRRLGTSGDNEQF